This T cell receptor beta chain comes out of a study of blood T cell repertoires in COVID-19. Study-wide context: Sources were T cells, B-cell-depleted T cells, or PBMCs; the material itself was cDNA or gDNA.

The CDR3 runs 13 residues. Germline lookup yields CDR1 LNHDA and CDR2 SQIVND (reference sequence). V shed 7 bases, J shed 3 bases, and the junction held 5 bases outside the gene matches. Measured with immunoSEQ multiplex PCR; TCRdb has only the in-frame clones, and not every one. The profile covers around 190,000 clones, with around 86% appearing a single time and around 8.6% taken by the ten largest. The receptor was isolated from a middle-aged man with active or convalescent COVID-19. The genes are TRBV19 and TRBJ2-7; 8 bases line up with TRBD2. Sequences were obtained from peripheral blood. In nucleotides, the CDR3 is TGTGCCAGTAAGGTGGCGGGAGGCTACGAGCAGTACTTC. Encoded protein: CASKVAGGYEQYF.